A selection of T cell receptor beta chains follows, all from one sample in a study of T cell repertoires in cytomegalovirus infection. Antigens for these TCRs are unknown. TCRdb re-called the reads with MiXCR, one entry per CDR3 protein. The sample has 110,000 or so distinct CDR3 sequences, around 28% seen once. The specimen comprised CD8+ T cells from cultured PBMCs, sampled from culture after CMV antigen stimulation. The receptors were sampled from a human donor in good health (CMV status not recorded). Some clones in this sample may be carry-over from other donors' samples. Both conserved end residues are part of each CDR3. The D gene is left open where the match is weak. A row's size may be missing; if present it is once, few, many or a size class.

clone size | J gene | D gene | V gene | CDR3 protein | CDR3 DNA
many | TRBJ2-1 | TRBD1 | TRBV29-1 | CSFTGANEQFF | TGCAGCTTCACAGGGGCCAATGAGCAGTTCTTC
few | TRBJ1-2 | TRBD1 | TRBV7-2 | CASSEDRGSAFYGYTF | TGTGCCAGCAGCGAGGACAGGGGTTCCGCCTTCTATGGCTACACCTTC
NA | TRBJ2-1 | NA | TRBV20-1 | CSARLSGPREQFF | TGCAGTGCTAGATTGTCCGGGCCTAGGGAGCAGTTCTTC
few | TRBJ2-5 | TRBD2 | TRBV12-3/TRBV12-4 | CASTHSAPGEGQYF | TGTGCCAGCACCCACTCCGCCCCGGGGGAGGGCCAGTACTTC
NA | TRBJ2-3 | TRBD1 | TRBV5-6 | CASSWGQITDTQYF | TGTGCCAGCAGCTGGGGACAGATCACAGATACGCAGTATTTT
NA | TRBJ2-5 | NA | TRBV7-8 | CASSFSRRFGETQYF | TGTGCCAGCAGCTTCTCGCGGCGGTTTGGGGAGACCCAGTACTTC
NA | TRBJ2-1 | TRBD1 | TRBV25-1 | CASRQGNYNEQFF | TGTGCCAGCCGACAGGGGAACTACAATGAGCAGTTCTTC
many | TRBJ2-7 | NA | TRBV28 | CASSYSGDSSYEQYF | TGTGCCAGCAGTTACTCCGGGGATAGCTCCTACGAGCAGTACTTC
few | TRBJ2-1 | TRBD1 | TRBV28 | CASMETGTDEQFF | TGTGCCAGCATGGAGACAGGGACCGATGAGCAGTTCTTC
few | TRBJ1-3 | NA | TRBV29-1 | CSVTRPPGNTIYF | TGCAGCGTTACAAGACCCCCTGGGAACACCATATATTTT
many | TRBJ2-1 | NA | TRBV11-2 | CASSLAPVSSSYNEQFF | TGTGCCAGCAGCTTAGCCCCCGTCTCTAGCTCCTACAATGAGCAGTTCTTC
few | TRBJ1-4 | NA | TRBV7-6 | CASSLYGVRNEKLFF | TGTGCCAGCAGCTTATATGGGGTGAGAAATGAAAAACTGTTTTTT
NA | TRBJ1-2 | NA | TRBV13 | CASSLQGSANYGYTF | TGTGCCAGCAGCTTACAGGGGTCAGCTAACTATGGCTACACCTTC
few | TRBJ1-2 | NA | TRBV12-3/TRBV12-4 | CASSFRLTNRANYGYTF | TGTGCCAGCAGTTTCAGGTTGACTAACAGGGCGAACTATGGCTACACCTTC
NA | TRBJ2-2 | NA | TRBV20-1 | CSVPQGWELFF | TGCAGTGTTCCACAGGGTTGGGAGCTGTTTTTT
NA | TRBJ2-3 | NA | TRBV29-1 | CSVSGLGAPTDTQYF | TGCAGCGTCTCGGGACTTGGGGCGCCCACAGATACGCAGTATTTT
NA | TRBJ1-5 | TRBD1 | TRBV5-6 | CASSSGQGRVGGNQPQHF | TGTGCCAGCAGCTCGGGACAGGGGCGGGTGGGGGGCAATCAGCCCCAGCATTTT
few | TRBJ1-2 | NA | TRBV5-1 | CASSPTYPGYGYTF | TGCGCCAGCAGCCCAACCTACCCCGGCTATGGCTACACCTTC
NA | TRBJ1-6 | NA | TRBV6-1 | CATPSPGYNSPLHF | TGTGCCACCCCGAGCCCAGGGTATAATTCACCCCTCCACTTT
NA | TRBJ2-3 | NA | TRBV2 | CASSEAGGPTTDTQYF | TGTGCCAGCAGTGAAGCGGGGGGCCCAACCACAGATACGCAGTATTTT
NA | TRBJ1-5 | NA | TRBV6-6 | CASSYFGGGNQPQHF | TGTGCCAGCAGTTACTTTGGGGGTGGGAATCAGCCCCAGCATTTT
NA | TRBJ1-1 | TRBD1 | TRBV13 | CASSVDRGPMNTEAFF | TGTGCCAGCAGCGTCGACAGGGGCCCAATGAACACTGAAGCTTTCTTT
NA | TRBJ2-5 | NA | TRBV3-1 | CASSQSDQETQYF | TGTGCCAGCAGCCAATCCGACCAAGAGACCCAGTACTTC
few | TRBJ2-1 | TRBD1 | TRBV28 | CATTGGNEQFF | TGTGCCACGACAGGGGGCAATGAGCAGTTCTTC
NA | TRBJ1-2 | TRBD1 | TRBV6-5 | CASRYYRDSRGYTF | TGTGCCAGCAGGTACTACCGGGACAGCCGTGGCTACACCTTC
NA | TRBJ2-1 | TRBD2 | TRBV10-3 | CAISGGAGGLQNEQFF | TGTGCCATCAGTGGGGGAGCGGGGGGGCTTCAAAATGAGCAGTTCTTC
NA | TRBJ1-3 | NA | TRBV7-9 | CASSFLMGGAVGNTIYF | TGTGCCAGCAGCTTTCTGATGGGGGGAGCGGTCGGAAACACCATATATTTT
many | TRBJ1-1 | NA | TRBV7-8 | CASSPRGGGPTEAFF | TGTGCCAGCAGCCCCAGAGGTGGGGGCCCAACTGAAGCTTTCTTT
few | TRBJ2-3 | TRBD2 | TRBV27 | CASSLVLAVTDTQYF | TGTGCCAGCAGTTTGGTCCTAGCGGTCACAGATACGCAGTATTTT
NA | TRBJ2-3 | NA | TRBV20-1 | CSPAWDEAGDTQYF | TGCAGCCCAGCCTGGGACGAAGCGGGAGATACGCAGTATTTT
many | TRBJ2-7 | NA | TRBV4-1 | CASSQNRNSYEQYF | TGCGCCAGCAGCCAAAACAGGAACTCCTACGAGCAGTACTTC
many | TRBJ1-5 | TRBD1 | TRBV19 | CASSMGQNNQPQHF | TGTGCCAGTAGTATGGGACAGAACAATCAGCCCCAGCATTTT
NA | TRBJ2-7 | TRBD1 | TRBV2 | CASSERDRGQEQYF | TGTGCCAGCAGCGAAAGGGACAGGGGGCAAGAGCAGTACTTC
NA | TRBJ2-5 | TRBD1 | TRBV28 | CASSFQGAVETQYF | TGTGCCAGCAGTTTCCAGGGGGCTGTAGAGACCCAGTACTTC
few | TRBJ2-3 | TRBD2 | TRBV20-1 | CSATSGTSFSPDTQYF | TGCAGTGCTACCTCCGGGACTAGTTTTAGTCCAGATACGCAGTATTTT
once | TRBJ2-5 | TRBD1 | TRBV27 | CASSVGQDQETQYF | TGTGCCAGCAGTGTGGGACAGGACCAAGAGACCCAGTACTTC
NA | TRBJ2-3 | NA | TRBV7-9 | CASSWDGTDTQYF | TGTGCCAGCAGCTGGGACGGCACAGATACGCAGTATTTT
many | TRBJ1-5 | NA | TRBV7-8 | CASSLAQTLNQPQHF | TGTGCCAGCAGCTTAGCTCAGACCCTAAATCAGCCCCAGCATTTT
NA | TRBJ2-3 | NA | TRBV25-1 | CASGPSGTSTDTQYF | TGTGCCAGCGGGCCCTCGGGGACTAGCACAGATACGCAGTATTTT
NA | TRBJ2-7 | NA | TRBV5-4 | CASSFSNEQYF | TGTGCCAGCAGCTTTTCCAACGAGCAGTACTTC